The 29 T cell receptor beta chains in this list originate from one sample, sequenced in a study of T cells in Graves' hyperthyroidism and ophthalmopathy (dated by TCRdb to 2018 to 2020). To prepare the library, multiplex PCR was applied. TCRdb shows the sequencer as Illumina HiSeq 2000. TCR beta CDR3 regions were amplified from RNA transcripts. A first-round RT-PCR of the TCR CDR3 used the HTBI primer set with the Qiagen OneStep RT-PCR kit. TCRdb redid the processing of the public reads, applying fastp at Q25 and MiXCR, and retained in-frame beta chains. For every CDR3 protein sequence, its rows merge into one entry that carries the most common genes and DNA. The sample includes some 550,000 distinct CDR3 sequences, with under 25% observed a single time. More than 20% of the sample is in the top ten clones. The sequencing sample was made of blood. These receptors were obtained from a man aged 18 to 29 with Graves' hyperthyroidism.

This clonotype was observed a handful of times. V gene TRBV30 combines with J gene TRBJ2-7; TRBD2 matches at 12 bases. Germline-derived CDR1 and CDR2 are GTSNPN and SVGIG (reference sequence). With 6 bases clipped from V and 4 bases from J, the junction kept 7 bases outside the gene matches. This CDR3 has 14 residues. CDR3 residues: CACQTSGGFYEQYF. The CDR3 nucleotides read TGTGCCTGTCAAACTAGCGGGGGGTTTTACGAGCAGTACTTC.

In this sample, this clonotype turned up many times. J is TRBJ2-7 and V is TRBV25-1; D is unclear. The CDR3 consists of 14 residues. V lost 6 bases and J lost 0, with 12 bases in between. Germline-derived CDR1 and CDR2 are MGHDK and SYGVNS. The CDR3 nucleotides are TGTGCCAGCAGGCCCTCGGCCAGCTCCTACGAGCAGTACTTC. Residues: CASRPSASSYEQYF.

This sequence joins TRBV12-5 and TRBJ1-5; a weak D match, TRBD1 (6 bases). The CDR3 spans 16 residues. V dropped 0 bases and J dropped 6 bases, with 15 bases sitting between them. Germline values: CDR1 LGHNT, CDR2 FRNRAP. This CDR3 reads CASGLVRGAGRQPQHF. The CDR3 DNA follows: TGTGCTAGTGGTTTGGTACGGGGGGCCGGGCGTCAGCCCCAGCATTTT.

In its sample, this clonotype was seen a few times. This chain joins TRBV10-3 and TRBJ2-2; D ambiguous. This CDR3 has 15 amino acids. V dropped 7 bases and J dropped 8 bases, with 20 bases sitting between them. Germline V gives CDR1 ENHRY, CDR2 SYGVKD. DNA for the CDR3: TGTGCCATCACTAAAGATGGGGTCCCTGGGGGGGAGCTGTTTTTT. Protein sequence: CAITKDGVPGGELFF.

This clonotype showed up many times. The chain joins TRBV10-3 to TRBJ1-1; weak D call: TRBD1 (6 bases). Germline V gives CDR1 ENHRY, CDR2 SYGVKD. The V end lost 6 bases, the J end lost 5 bases, and 16 bases lay between the germline ends. The CDR3 loop spans 14 amino acids. The DNA for the CDR3 is TGTGCCATCAGCGGCCAAGGGGGGGGGACTGAAGCTTTCTTT. This encodes CAISGQGGGTEAFF.

This clonotype came up many times. J is TRBJ2-2 and V is TRBV12-3 or TRBV12-4; D not resolved. V lost 3 bases and J 8 bases, leaving 7 bases between the germline ends. The CDR3 runs 12 residues. CDR3 in DNA: TGTGCCAGCAGTTTCTTCGCTGGGGAGCTGTTTTTT. This sequence encodes CASSFFAGELFF.

This clonotype was seen repeatedly, ten times or more. The genes are TRBV12-3 or TRBV12-4 and TRBJ1-1; 7 nucleotides match TRBD1. The ends lost 6 bases at V and 4 bases at J; junction bases unmatched: 5. This CDR3 spans 13 amino acids. DNA for the CDR3: TGTGCCAGCAGCCATGACAGGGTCACTGAAGCTTTCTTT. Residues: CASSHDRVTEAFF.

This clonotype has a single count. The gene calls are TRBV19 and TRBJ1-5; D is unclear. V lost 5 bases and J 5 bases, leaving 10 bases between the germline ends. The CDR3 covers 13 residues. Germline values: CDR1 LNHDA, CDR2 SQIVND (reference sequence). The CDR3 sequence is CASSFGNHQPQHF. DNA of the CDR3: TGTGCCAGTAGTTTCGGGAACCATCAGCCCCAGCATTTT.

This clonotype was seen only a few times. The rearrangement links TRBV12-3 or TRBV12-4 to TRBJ1-6; D may be TRBD1 (5 bases). This CDR3 region has 14 residues. The V gene lost 5 bases and the J gene lost 3 bases, with 8 bases spanning the gap. CDR3 residues: CASSPRDYNSPLHF. CDR3 coding DNA: TGTGCCAGCAGTCCCAGGGACTATAATTCACCCCTCCACTTT.

In this sample, this clonotype turned up many times. This chain links TRBV11-2 with TRBJ1-1; D possibly corresponds to TRBD1 (5 bases). The CDR3 runs 14 residues. Germline CDR1 SGHAT, CDR2 FQNNGV. Deletions cut 6 bases from V and 0 bases from J, with 11 bases between. The CDR3 DNA follows: TGTGCCAGCAGTCTCGGGGGGGTGAACACTGAAGCTTTCTTT. Its translation is CASSLGGVNTEAFF.

This clonotype has at least ten counts. This chain connects TRBV28 to TRBJ1-5; 8 bases are shared with TRBD1. Germline loops: CDR1 MDHEN, CDR2 SYDVKM. The CDR3 consists of 17 residues. V gave up 6 bases and J gave up 4 bases; unmatched junction bases: 14. The CDR3, as DNA: TGTGCCAGCAGCCCAACCACGCCAGGGGGCGGGAATCAGCCCCAGCATTTT. This gives the protein CASSPTTPGGGNQPQHF.

This clonotype was counted between two and nine times. The rearrangement uses TRBV27 and TRBJ2-4; 7 nucleotides align to TRBD2. The CDR3 consists of 18 residues. V lost 10 bases, J lost 0 bases, and 18 bases stayed unmatched. The germline V gene encodes CDR1 MNHEY and CDR2 SMNVEV (reference sequence). CDR3 in amino acids: CATRSGTNPLIAKNIQYF. The CDR3 nucleotides read TGTGCCACACGGTCCGGGACTAACCCATTAATAGCCAAAAACATTCAGTACTTC.

The sample holds many counts of this clonotype. This rearrangement joins TRBV6-5 to TRBJ2-2, with TRBD1 identical over 7 bases. The germline CDR1 and CDR2 sequences are MNHEY and SVGAGI. Trimming took 4 bases from V and 13 from J; bases not matched to a gene: 9. The CDR3 length is 13 residues. The CDR3 DNA reads as TGTGCCAGCAGTTTACAGGGGATCCAGTGGCTGTTTTTT. Translated: CASSLQGIQWLFF.

This clonotype was counted ten times or more. The chain employs TRBV19 and TRBJ1-2; 7 bases are a match to TRBD1. The length of the CDR3 is 13 residues. Per germline, CDR1 LNHDA and CDR2 SQIVND (reference sequence). The junction had 4 bases not matched to a gene; V was cut back by 2 bases and J by 7 bases. CDR3 amino acids: CASSISGQAGYTF. The CDR3 DNA reads as TGTGCCAGTAGTATAAGCGGACAGGCTGGCTACACCTTC.

This clonotype was seen a few times. The V and J genes are TRBV5-1 and TRBJ1-1; D is unresolved. This CDR3 has 15 residues. The germline V and J ends were trimmed by 0 bases and 5 bases, with 14 bases remaining between them. Looked up from germline, CDR1 is SGHRS and CDR2 is YFSETQ. This CDR3 reads CASSLGVFSGTEAFF. The CDR3 DNA follows: TGCGCCAGCAGCTTGGGTGTCTTCAGTGGGACTGAAGCTTTCTTT.

This clonotype has more than one count but fewer than ten. The chain recombines TRBV12-3 or TRBV12-4 with TRBJ2-1; the D is unclear. V was cut by 2 bases and J by 6 bases, with 14 bases left in between. This CDR3 spans 15 amino acids. The CDR3 nucleotides are TGTGCCAGCAGTTTAACGACACCCCGGCCCAATGAGCAGTTCTTC. It codes for CASSLTTPRPNEQFF.

This clonotype was counted at least ten times. The chain carries TRBV10-3 and TRBJ2-5, with D perhaps assigned TRBD1 or TRBD2 (5 bases each). This CDR3 is built from 15 residues. Trimming removed 8 bases from V and 2 bases from J, with 18 bases in between. The germline V gene has CDR1 ENHRY and CDR2 SYGVKD. This CDR3 is CAIRGIDWGQETQYF. The CDR3 nucleotides read TGTGCCATCCGCGGAATTGACTGGGGGCAAGAGACCCAGTACTTC.

V usage is TRBV16 and J usage is TRBJ2-4; D is possibly TRBD1 (5 bases). V was cut by 2 bases and J by 8 bases, with 10 bases left in between. CDR1 is KGHSY and CDR2 is FQNENV in the germline V gene. The CDR3 contains 13 residues. The CDR3 DNA follows: TGTGCCAGCAGCCAAATAGACAGTGACATTCAGTACTTC. It specifies CASSQIDSDIQYF. Using reference TRBV16 and TRBJ2-4 for the parts outside the CDR3, the full variable domain is GEEVAQTPKHLVRGEGQKAKLYCAPIKGHSYVFWYQQVLKNEFKFLISFQNENVFDETGMPKERFSAKCLPNSPCSLEIQATKLEDSAVYFCASSQIDSDIQYFGAGTRLSVL.

This chain links TRBV6-1 with TRBJ2-3; the match to TRBD2 covers 13 bases. V was clipped by 4 bases and J by 3 bases; unmatched bases: 7. Per germline, CDR1 MNHNS and CDR2 SASEGT. The CDR3 sequence is 17 residues long. The CDR3 nucleotides read TGTGCCAGCAGTGCCAAACTAGCGGGGGGGCCGACAGATACGCAGTATTTT. Encoded protein: CASSAKLAGGPTDTQYF.

In its sample, this clonotype was seen many times. The genes are TRBV12-3 or TRBV12-4 and TRBJ2-3; a weak D match, TRBD1 (5 bases). This CDR3 is built from 11 residues. V lost 6 bases, J lost 6 bases, and 7 bases lay in between. The CDR3 sequence: CASRSGDTQYF. The CDR3, as DNA: TGTGCCAGCAGATCAGGGGATACGCAGTATTTT.

This clonotype was counted only a few times. The chain links TRBV6-1 to TRBJ2-3; D gene uncertain. Trimming pared 2 bases from V and 1 base from J, leaving 7 bases between. CDR3 length: 14 amino acids. The germline gives CDR1 MNHNS, CDR2 SASEGT. The CDR3 is CASSELVGTDTQYF. The CDR3 nucleotides are TGTGCCAGCAGTGAACTGGTGGGCACAGATACGCAGTATTTT.

This clonotype showed up many times. CDR3: CASSWGPEAFF. CDR3 DNA sequence: TGTGCCAGTAGTTGGGGACCTGAAGCTTTCTTT. The rearrangement links TRBV19 to TRBJ1-1, with D maybe TRBD1 (5 bases). V shed 5 bases and J shed 6 bases, with 7 bases lying between them. The CDR3 is 11 amino acids. CDR1 is LNHDA, CDR2 SQIVND, per germline (reference sequence).

This clonotype was recorded many times. V usage is TRBV27 and J usage is TRBJ1-2; 8 bases agree with TRBD1. Germline-derived CDR1 and CDR2 are MNHEY and SMNVEV (reference sequence). Trimming cost V 5 bases and J 7 bases; bases outside gene matches: 9. CDR3 length: 14 amino acids. This CDR3 reads CASSPFDRGGGYTF. For the CDR3, the DNA is TGTGCCAGCAGTCCCTTCGACAGGGGTGGTGGCTACACCTTC.

Ten or more counts support this clonotype. The chain couples TRBV12-3 or TRBV12-4 to TRBJ2-3, with a tentative D call TRBD1 (5 bases). V lost 6 bases and J 1 base, leaving 14 bases between the germline ends. The CDR3 has 15 amino acids. The CDR3 nucleotides read TGTGCCAGCAGGGATCCAACAGGACGCACAGATACGCAGTATTTT. Protein: CASRDPTGRTDTQYF.

This clonotype has only a few counts. This chain joins TRBV10-3 and TRBJ1-4; 10 bases agree with TRBD1. V lost 7 bases and J lost 8; bases outside the gene matches: 7. Germline-derived CDR1 and CDR2 are ENHRY and SYGVKD. This CDR3 spans 14 amino acids. CDR3 sequence: CAITWTGGGEKLFF. The CDR3 DNA reads as TGTGCCATCACCTGGACAGGGGGTGGGGAAAAACTGTTTTTT.

This clonotype turned up a few times. The genes are TRBV12-3 or TRBV12-4 and TRBJ1-1; TRBD1 might be the D (5 bases). V dropped 7 bases and J dropped 6 bases, with 12 bases sitting between them. This CDR3 contains 12 residues. The CDR3 nucleotides read TGTGCCAGCATTCTCGGGGGGTCTGAAGCTTTCTTT. Translation: CASILGGSEAFF.

This clonotype was seen at least ten times. The gene calls are TRBV30 and TRBJ1-2, with D maybe TRBD1 (5 bases). CDR1 is GTSNPN, CDR2 SVGIG, per germline (reference sequence). Trimming stripped 0 bases from V and 8 bases from J, with 16 bases between. This CDR3 has 14 residues. As DNA, the CDR3 is TGTGCCTGGAGTGTAAGGGCCGGGGCGGCCGGCTACACCTTC. The encoded protein is CAWSVRAGAAGYTF.

This clonotype was seen repeatedly, ten times or more. The rearrangement joins TRBV12-3 or TRBV12-4 to TRBJ1-3; D unclear. The CDR3 covers 13 residues. The V end was cut by 5 bases, the J end by 2 bases, with 7 bases between. The CDR3 nucleotides are TGTGCCAGCAGTCCCCAGCCTGGAAACACCATATATTTT. Translated: CASSPQPGNTIYF.

This sequence joins TRBV20-1 and TRBJ2-7; 8 bases fit TRBD2. The CDR3 sequence is 15 residues long. Germline V CDR1 and CDR2: DFQATT, SNEGSKA (reference sequence). With V trimmed by 0 bases and J by 1 base, 5 bases remained unmatched. Here the CDR3 DNA reads TGCAGTGCTAGAGATGGAGCGGGGGAGTCCTACGAGCAGTACTTC. Its translation is CSARDGAGESYEQYF.